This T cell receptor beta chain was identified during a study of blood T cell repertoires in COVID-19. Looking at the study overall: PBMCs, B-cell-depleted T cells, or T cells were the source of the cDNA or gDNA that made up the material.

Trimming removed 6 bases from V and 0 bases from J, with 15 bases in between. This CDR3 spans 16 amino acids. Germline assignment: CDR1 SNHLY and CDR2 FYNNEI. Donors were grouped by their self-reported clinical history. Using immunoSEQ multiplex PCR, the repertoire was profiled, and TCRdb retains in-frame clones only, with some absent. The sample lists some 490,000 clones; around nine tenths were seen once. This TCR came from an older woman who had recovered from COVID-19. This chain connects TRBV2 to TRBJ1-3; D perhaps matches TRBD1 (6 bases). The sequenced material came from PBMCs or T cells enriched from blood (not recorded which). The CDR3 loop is CASSLRGDLSGNTIYF. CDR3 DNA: TGTGCCAGCAGCCTCAGGGGCGATCTCTCTGGAAACACCATATATTTT.